This TCR beta chain was documented in a study of T-cell reconstitution after alpha-beta-depleted transplantation in children. The study, taken as a whole, reports: Counts and diversity of T cells one year after transplant came mostly from newly produced T cells. Where some patients showed high TCRbeta diversity at day 60, it came from recipient T cells and thymic progenitors that had survived. At around two months after transplant, the alpha-beta T cells were reportedly derived from several hundred expanded clones that came from non-depleted graft cells.

A library of TCRbeta sequences, prepared with unique molecular identifiers, was generated. Each CDR3 protein gets one entry after TCRdb re-called the PCR reads with MiXCR. This sample yields 150,000 to 250,000 distinct CDR3 sequences, of which just under 6.5% are seen a single time; roughly 4.5% belongs to the top ten. V gave up 4 bases and J gave up 0 bases; unmatched junction bases: 10. The germline V gene encodes CDR1 SQVTM and CDR2 ANQGSEA. The CDR3 runs to 16 residues. This clonotype was recorded at least ten times. Antigen unknown. This chain joins TRBV29-1 and TRBJ1-1; 8 bases are a match to TRBD1. The TCR comes from a girl in the first two years of life with combined immunodeficiency, due to receive a stem cell transplant. The input for sequencing was PBMCs, taken before TCRalphabeta/CD19-depleted stem cell transplant. Here the CDR3 reads CSVVRDRQIMNTEAFF. Written as DNA, the CDR3 is TGCAGCGTTGTTAGGGACAGGCAAATTATGAACACTGAAGCTTTCTTT.